These 20 T cell receptor beta chains originate from one sample sequenced in a study of blood T cell dynamics during melanoma immunotherapy. TCRdb's copy holds only in-frame clones and misses some; the assay was immunoSEQ multiplex PCR. Of about 4,900 clones listed, 70% to 90% are singletons. The time point: pre-treatment baseline. Sequencing used blood, obtained from a patient treated with checkpoint blockade. These receptors were taken from a human donor with melanoma.

This sequence joins TRBV5-1 and TRBJ1-2, with a weak D call TRBD1 (5 bases). From germline, CDR1 is SGHRS and CDR2 YFSETQ. This CDR3 is 15 amino acids long. The V gene lost 4 bases and the J gene lost 4 bases, with 17 bases spanning the gap. CDR3 DNA sequence: TGCGCCAGCAGCCCCGAGGTCAGGGACGGCTATGGCTACACCTTC. This gives the protein CASSPEVRDGYGYTF.

This sequence joins TRBV7-2 and TRBJ2-1; D assignment may be TRBD1 or TRBD2 (5 bases each). CDR1 and CDR2 from the germline V gene are SGHTA and FQGNSA. This CDR3 spans 16 amino acids. Trimming removed 5 bases at V and 1 base at J, with 15 bases between. This CDR3 reads CASSRVRGISYNEQFF. The CDR3 DNA sequence: TGTGCCAGCAGCCGCGTGAGGGGTATTTCCTACAATGAGCAGTTCTTC.

The chain uses TRBV5-6 and TRBJ1-3; D is unclear. The CDR3 length is 14 residues. From germline, CDR1 is SGHDT and CDR2 YYEEEE. Trimming removed 2 bases at V and 2 bases at J, with 8 bases between. The CDR3 spells CASSFPATGNTIYF. CDR3 bases: TGTGCCAGCAGCTTCCCGGCCACTGGAAACACCATATATTTT.

The CDR3 bases are TGTGCCAGCAGCTCTGGAACCGGGACCCGCCTTAACGAGCAGTACTTC. Translating it yields CASSSGTGTRLNEQYF. The gene calls are TRBV7-2 and TRBJ2-7; D tentatively fits TRBD1 or TRBD2 (5 bases each). V was shortened by 4 bases and J by 5 bases, with 21 bases between the two germline ends. CDR1 is SGHTA, CDR2 FQGNSA, per germline. This CDR3 is built from 16 residues.

The chain recombines TRBV5-1 with TRBJ1-1; the D is unclear. The germline V and J ends were trimmed by 1 base and 3 bases, with 4 bases remaining between them. Per the germline V gene, CDR1 is SGHRS and CDR2 is YFSETQ. CDR3 length: 12 amino acids. The CDR3 DNA sequence: TGCGCCAGCAGCTTGAAGGACACTGAAGCTTTCTTT. Amino acids: CASSLKDTEAFF.

V usage is TRBV19 and J usage is TRBJ2-2; 7 nucleotides agree with TRBD1. The V and J ends lost 0 bases and 4 bases, in that order; junction bases with no gene match: 11. CDR1 and CDR2 (germline): LNHDA, SQIVND (reference sequence). This CDR3 contains 18 residues. The CDR3 DNA sequence: TGTGCCAGTAGTATAGATAGGGGATACAGGGGCAGCACCGGGGAGCTGTTTTTT. Translation: CASSIDRGYRGSTGELFF.

This clone was seen a handful of times. The gene calls are TRBV9 and TRBJ1-1; the D is unclear. Per germline, CDR1 SGDLS and CDR2 YYNGEE. V lost 0 bases to trimming and J lost 1 base, with 13 bases between them. The CDR3 is 16 amino acids. CDR3 bases: TGTGCCAGCAGCGTAGTGAGAGGGTCCGAGAACACTGAAGCTTTCTTT. Translated, it gives CASSVVRGSENTEAFF.

The chain is built from TRBV11-3 and TRBJ1-4; D uncertain. Trimming removed 4 bases from V and 5 bases from J, with 11 bases in between. The CDR3 has 14 amino acids. Germline V gene lookup returns CDR1 SGHNT and CDR2 YENEEA. The CDR3 loop reads CASSSPNPNEKLFF. The CDR3 region has the DNA TGTGCCAGCAGCTCCCCCAACCCCAATGAAAAACTGTTTTTT.

CDR3 sequence (DNA): TGTGCCAGCAGCTCTCCGCTAGCGGGAGACTCCTACAATGAGCAGTTCTTC. Translated, it gives CASSSPLAGDSYNEQFF. This chain connects TRBV7-9 to TRBJ2-1; 10 nucleotides line up with TRBD2. Per germline, CDR1 SEHNR and CDR2 FQNEAQ (reference sequence). V was pared by 4 bases and J by 0 bases, with 6 bases of the junction left unmatched. The CDR3 is 17 residues long.

V is TRBV6-5 and J is TRBJ1-6; the D gene is possibly TRBD1 (6 bases). Between the trimmed V and J ends, which lost 5 bases and 9 bases, there was a span of 14 bases. The germline V gene has CDR1 MNHEY and CDR2 SVGAGI. The CDR3 has 14 amino acids. Here the CDR3 DNA reads TGTGCCAGCAGTCCGGGACATAACAGTTCACCCCTCCACTTT. Amino acid sequence: CASSPGHNSSPLHF.

This chain links TRBV10-3 with TRBJ2-5; 8 bases fit TRBD2. V lost 8 bases, J lost 5 bases, and 7 bases stayed unmatched. The CDR3 extends over 13 amino acids. Germline assignment: CDR1 ENHRY and CDR2 SYGVKD. The CDR3 nucleotides are TGTGCCATCGCCGGGGGGGCTTCGGAGACCCAGTACTTC. Its protein product is CAIAGGASETQYF.

The chain carries TRBV5-8 and TRBJ1-3; no definite D call. Trimming took off 6 bases at V and 4 bases at J, with 23 bases between the two ends. Germline V gene data show CDR1 as SGHTS and CDR2 as YDEGEE. This CDR3 spans 17 amino acids. The CDR3 sequence: CASTTGINILGGNTIYF. In nucleotides, the CDR3 is TGTGCCAGCACCACTGGTATCAACATCCTTGGCGGAAACACCATATATTTT. Combining the CDR3 with reference TRBV5-8 and TRBJ1-3 gives the whole variable domain EAGVTQSPTHLIKTRGQQATLRCSPISGHTSVYWYQQALGLGLQFLLWYDEGEERNRGNFPPRFSGRQFPNYSSELNVNALELEDSALYLCASTTGINILGGNTIYFGEGSWLTVV.

This chain connects TRBV19 to TRBJ2-1; TRBD2 might be the D (5 bases). Trimming removed 2 bases from V and 5 bases from J, with 10 bases in between. From germline, CDR1 is LNHDA and CDR2 SQIVND (reference sequence). There are 14 residues in the CDR3. The DNA for the CDR3 is TGTGCCAGTAGTATAACTAGTCACCACAATGAGCAGTTCTTC. Translation gives CASSITSHHNEQFF.

The chain combines TRBV30 with TRBJ1-4; TRBD1 matches at 7 bases. The junction had 11 bases not matched to a gene; V was cut back by 2 bases and J by 8 bases. The germline gives CDR1 GTSNPN, CDR2 SVGIG (reference sequence). The CDR3 runs to 15 residues. The CDR3 region is CAWSSPRGRGEKLFF. The DNA for the CDR3 is TGTGCCTGGAGTTCCCCGAGGGGGCGGGGGGAAAAACTGTTTTTT. Full variable domain (remainder filled in from reference TRBV30 and TRBJ1-4): SQTIHQWPATLVQPVGSPLSLECTVEGTSNPNLYWYRQAAGRGLQLLFYSVGIGQISSEVPQNLSASRPQDRQFILSSKKLLLSDSGFYLCAWSSPRGRGEKLFFGSGTQLSVL.

The chain carries TRBV6-5 and TRBJ1-2; 7 bases fit TRBD1. Germline CDR1 and CDR2: MNHEY and SVGAGI. V was pared by 2 bases and J by 1 base, with 4 bases of the junction left unmatched. The CDR3 loop spans 15 amino acids. Here the CDR3 reads CASSYADRRNYGYTF. The CDR3 nucleotides read TGTGCCAGCAGTTACGCGGACAGGCGTAACTATGGCTACACCTTC.

This clone was seen a handful of times. The V and J genes are TRBV11-2 and TRBJ1-4, with D unresolved. CDR1 and CDR2 (germline): SGHAT, FQNNGV. The length of the CDR3 is 14 residues. V was pared by 4 bases and J by 5 bases, with 11 bases between. CDR3 coding DNA: TGTGCCAGCAGCTCCCCCAACCCCAATGAAAAACTGTTTTTT. Its protein is CASSSPNPNEKLFF.

J is TRBJ2-2 and V is TRBV9; D remains ambiguous. Germline CDR1 is SGDLS and CDR2 is YYNGEE. The CDR3 is 16 residues long. V lost 0 bases to trimming and J lost 1 base, with 10 bases between them. The CDR3: CASSVEGVWNTGELFF. CDR3 in DNA: TGTGCCAGCAGCGTAGAAGGAGTTTGGAACACCGGGGAGCTGTTTTTT.

The CDR3 is CACDPGQLYGYTF. The CDR3, as DNA: TGTGCCTGCGACCCGGGACAGCTCTATGGCTACACCTTC. The chain has TRBV30 and TRBJ1-2, with 7 bases that match TRBD1. From germline, CDR1 is GTSNPN and CDR2 SVGIG (reference sequence). The CDR3 extends over 13 amino acids. J gave up 4 bases and V 6 bases, and 8 bases lay outside the gene matches.

The chain couples TRBV6-6 to TRBJ2-6, with no clear D. V lost 7 bases, J lost 0 bases, and 10 bases lay in between. This CDR3 is 15 amino acids long. CDR1 is MNHNY and CDR2 is SVGAGI in the germline V gene (reference sequence). Here the CDR3 DNA reads TGTGCCAGCAAAATTACAACCTCTGGGGCCAACGTCCTGACTTTC. Protein: CASKITTSGANVLTF.

The chain is built from TRBV11-3 and TRBJ2-1, with D tentatively TRBD1 or TRBD2 (6 bases each). The CDR3 has 16 amino acids. Germline V gene sequence: CDR1 SGHNT, CDR2 YENEEA. V lost 2 bases to trimming and J lost 6 bases, with 17 bases between them. The CDR3 protein is CASSLREEGGRNEQFF. The CDR3 DNA reads TGTGCCAGCAGCTTAAGGGAGGAGGGGGGACGCAATGAGCAGTTCTTC.